This TCR beta chain appears in the sequencing data of a study of T cell responses to AZD1222 COVID-19 vaccine. General observations from the study: In a largely white British group with more females than males, clonal diversity was possibly underestimated. Baseline serology detected seropositivity in only six AZD1222 recipients.

Germline CDR1 reads MNHNS; CDR2 reads SASEGT. V lost 3 bases and J lost 2, with 15 bases in between. The CDR3 runs to 16 residues. Method: immunoSEQ multiplex PCR; TCRdb's copy keeps in-frame clones and lacks some. The sample holds some 130,000 clones; approximately 85% are singletons and the top ten take approximately 1.7%. A word on this clone: What it binds is unknown.

The sequences come from peripheral blood, collected on day 0 of AZD1222 vaccination. This receptor was identified in an adult in good health. This sequence joins TRBV6-1 and TRBJ2-3; D remains unclear. CDR3 in amino acids: CASSDNNRYYTDTQYF. The CDR3 DNA reads TGTGCCAGCAGTGATAACAACAGATATTACACAGATACGCAGTATTTT.